These 12 T cell receptor beta chains were all obtained from the same sample, sequenced in a study of cytomegalovirus exposure and HLA in healthy donors. Primers: 60 Vbeta forward and 13 Jbeta reverse. Repertoires were generated with immunoSEQ multiplex PCR, while TCRdb's copy carries only in-frame clones and drops some. The sample lists 150,000 to 200,000 clones; around three quarters were seen once. Specimen: PBMCs. The receptors originated from a woman aged 30 to 39 in good health and CMV-seropositive.

The sample holds one count of this clone. The chain carries TRBV9 and TRBJ2-1; D uncertain. The germline V and J ends were trimmed by 0 bases and 5 bases, with 9 bases remaining between them. Germline V gene lookup returns CDR1 SGDLS and CDR2 YYNGEE. CDR3 length: 14 amino acids. The CDR3 sequence: CASSVANRDNEQFF. The CDR3, as DNA: TGTGCCAGCAGCGTAGCGAATCGGGACAATGAGCAGTTCTTC.

CDR3 in DNA: TGTGCCAGTAGTCCTACTGGCGGAGGAGAGACCCAGTACTTC. Translating it yields CASSPTGGGETQYF. J is TRBJ2-5 and V is TRBV19, with D possibly matching TRBD2 (5 bases). The V end lost 5 bases, the J end lost 4 bases, and 14 bases lay between the germline ends. The CDR3 contains 14 residues. Germline CDR1 reads LNHDA; CDR2 reads SQIVND (reference sequence). Based on the CDR3 plus reference TRBV19 and TRBJ2-5, the full variable domain is DGGITQSPKYLFRKEGQNVTLSCEQNLNHDAMYWYRQDPGQGLRLIYYSQIVNDFQKGDIAEGYSVSREKKESFPLTVTSAQKNPTAFYLCASSPTGGGETQYFGPGTRLLVL.

The rearrangement joins TRBV5-1 to TRBJ2-7, with 11 nucleotides matching TRBD2. V trimming: 5 bases; J trimming: 3 bases; junction bases outside the gene matches: 7. Germline V lookup: CDR1 SGHRS, CDR2 YFSETQ. The CDR3 totals 15 residues. CDR3 region: CASREVAGGNYEQYF. The CDR3 DNA sequence: TGCGCCAGCAGAGAAGTAGCGGGGGGGAACTACGAGCAGTACTTC.

The chain joins TRBV18 to TRBJ2-6; the D gene is possibly TRBD2 (5 bases). CDR3 length: 16 amino acids. Germline V CDR1 and CDR2: KGHSH, LQKENI. With 3 bases removed from V and 2 bases from J, the gap between germline ends came to 11 bases. The CDR3 nucleotides are TGTGCCAGCTCACCGCGGACCGGGACTGGGGCCAACGTCCTGACTTTC. This translates into CASSPRTGTGANVLTF.

This chain connects TRBV7-2 to TRBJ2-7; 7 bases fit TRBD2. J was trimmed by 2 bases and V by 1 base; bases with no gene match: 5. The CDR3 has 15 residues. The germline V gene has CDR1 SGHTA and CDR2 FQGNSA. CDR3 nucleotides: TGTGCCAGCAGCTTAGGGGTAGGGACTACCTACGAGCAGTACTTC. The encoded protein is CASSLGVGTTYEQYF.

This clone was detected a few times. The CDR3 reads CASSPLSGREGSTDTQYF. CDR3 nucleotide sequence: TGTGCCAGCAGCCCCCTGTCAGGCCGCGAAGGTTCCACAGATACGCAGTATTTT. The genes are TRBV5-6 and TRBJ2-3, with D unclear. This CDR3 spans 18 amino acids. From germline, CDR1 is SGHDT and CDR2 YYEEEE. Deletions cut 4 bases from V and 2 bases from J, with 23 bases between.

The CDR3 coding sequence is TGCGCCAGCAGCTTGGCCGTCGCACAGAGTAACACTGAAGCTTTCTTT. Encoded protein: CASSLAVAQSNTEAFF. The V gene is TRBV5-1, the J gene TRBJ1-1; D remains unclear. V was pared by 0 bases and J by 2 bases, with 14 bases between. The germline gives CDR1 SGHRS, CDR2 YFSETQ. This CDR3 contains 16 residues. Drawing the rest from reference TRBV5-1 and TRBJ1-1, the complete variable domain is KAGVTQTPRYLIKTRGQQVTLSCSPISGHRSVSWYQQTPGQGLQFLFEYFSETQRNKGNFPGRFSGRQFSNSRSEMNVSTLELGDSALYLCASSLAVAQSNTEAFFGQGTRLTVV.

This clone turned up a few times. The CDR3 DNA sequence: TGTGCCAGCAGTCCAAGACAGATCGGGAGCAATCAGCCCCAGCATTTT. It specifies CASSPRQIGSNQPQHF. The chain has TRBV28 and TRBJ1-5, with D maybe TRBD1 (5 bases). The CDR3 length is 16 residues. CDR1 is MDHEN, CDR2 SYDVKM, per germline. Trimming cost V 5 bases and J 1 base, with 15 bases left between them.

V and J are TRBV7-9 and TRBJ1-1; D is unclear. Trimming took 4 bases from V and 6 from J, leaving 15 bases between them. Germline lookup yields CDR1 SEHNR and CDR2 FQNEAQ (reference sequence). The CDR3 has 14 residues. The CDR3 DNA reads as TGTGCCAGCAGCTCTACCACCACCAACGCTGAAGCTTTCTTT. Protein product: CASSSTTTNAEAFF.

The chain is built from TRBV9 and TRBJ2-7, with D possibly matching TRBD1 (5 bases). The CDR3 has 15 residues. Trimming pared 4 bases from V and 7 bases from J, leaving 21 bases between. Germline V gene data show CDR1 as SGDLS and CDR2 as YYNGEE. The CDR3 DNA reads as TGTGCCAGCAGCCCGGTCCAGGGTCCCAACGCTGAGCAGTACTTC. As protein: CASSPVQGPNAEQYF.

This sequence joins TRBV30 and TRBJ1-2; perhaps TRBD1 as D (5 bases). The CDR3 sequence is 19 residues long. Germline CDR1 is GTSNPN and CDR2 is SVGIG (reference sequence). Trimming took off 1 base at V and 0 bases at J, with 24 bases between the two ends. The DNA for the CDR3 is TGTGCCTGGAGTGCCACCAGGGTGTCGGGAGACGGTGCTAACTATGGCTACACCTTC. This encodes CAWSATRVSGDGANYGYTF.

The J gene is TRBJ1-3, the V gene TRBV5-4; the D gene is possibly TRBD1 (5 bases). CDR1 and CDR2 (germline): SGHNT, YYREEE (reference sequence). V shed 4 bases and J shed 0 bases, with 17 bases lying between them. This CDR3 contains 17 residues. The CDR3 nucleotides are TGTGCCAGCAGCCCGACCGGCGGGGCTAGCTCTGGAAACACCATATATTTT. It yields the protein CASSPTGGASSGNTIYF.